This T cell receptor beta chain was identified in a study of PD-1 and CTLA-4 blockade in melanoma (dated by TCRdb to the early 2020s). For context, the study as a whole: In patients with melanoma, the study measured the effects of PD-1 blockade versus CTLA-4 blockade on the melanoma-reactive CD8 T cell response.

To note about this clone: What antigen it recognizes has not been identified. Base qualities are missing; no much larger clone stands one base away.

The receptor library was made with the immunoSEQ multiplex PCR assay. TCRdb holds this immuneACCESS table with in-frame rearrangements only. Some clones are missing; in checked studies, unresolved V genes explain under half, and the rest has no known cause. This sample is represented by 25,000 to 35,000 clones; less than 95% of them were singletons. The ten largest clonotypes hold 7% to 9.5% of the sample. From cysteine to phenylalanine, the CDR3 is 18 amino acids long. CDR3 DNA is the only sequence kept; it has 54 bases, read in frame from the first base. The V end loses 2 bases and the J end loses 0 bases, and a stretch of 19 bases separates them. CDR1 is given as SGHAT and CDR2 as FQNNGV, both from the germline V gene.

The sequencing here drew on CD8+ T cells from peripheral blood, taken from a patient given anti-PD-1 treatment. This receptor chain uses TRBV11-2 and TRBJ1-1; no D gene can be assigned with confidence. The clonotype comes from a human donor with melanoma. The CDR3 loop reads CASSLLYQSGLMNTEAFF. The sequenced DNA: TGTGCCAGCAGCTTACTTTATCAGTCCGGACTAATGAACACTGAAGCTTTCTTT.